Sequencing of this T cell receptor (beta chain) was carried out in a study of PD-L1 blockade in urothelial cancer. Across the study: Among blood samples, the median T cell count was some 140,000.

This sample's time point: pretreatment peripheral blood. The patients' disease, urothelial carcinoma, was locally advanced or metastatic. V lost 4 bases to trimming and J lost 5 bases; unmatched junction nucleotides: 9. From germline, CDR1 is KGHSH and CDR2 LQKENI. This CDR3 contains 15 residues. The repertoire was sequenced with immunoSEQ multiplex PCR; TCRdb's copy has only in-frame clones and lacks some. The table includes over 75,000 clones, more than 70% detected once. The specimen comprised PBMCs, sampled around atezolizumab (anti-PD-L1) treatment. The TCR was taken from an elderly woman with urothelial cancer. The chain joins TRBV18 to TRBJ2-7, with 9 bases aligning to TRBD1. This CDR3 reads CASSQLQGATNEQYF. CDR3 coding DNA: TGTGCCAGCTCACAATTACAGGGGGCGACGAACGAGCAGTACTTC.